The 20 T cell receptor beta chains presented below share a single source sample, sequenced in a study of T cell responses to AZD1222 COVID-19 vaccine. Only in-frame clones appear in the TCRdb table, and some are missing; sequencing was by immunoSEQ multiplex PCR. Of around 100,000 clones in the sample, over 75% were seen once. The source material was peripheral blood, sampled on day 0 of AZD1222 vaccination. The source of these receptors is an adult in good health.

The chain uses TRBV10-3 and TRBJ1-5, with D possibly matching TRBD1 (5 bases). V was clipped by 8 bases and J by 4 bases, with 12 bases between them. The germline V gene has CDR1 ENHRY and CDR2 SYGVKD. The CDR3 extends over 13 amino acids. The CDR3 nucleotides are TGTGCCATCCGGCAGGGTGTAAATCAGCCCCAGCATTTT. Translation: CAIRQGVNQPQHF.

The table lists this clone with a count of one. This chain links TRBV3-1 (or the pseudogene TRBV3-2) with TRBJ2-3, with TRBD1 matching 8 bases. The CDR3 runs to 13 residues. V shed 4 bases and J 6 bases; nucleotides not matched to a gene: 3. Per germline, CDR1 LGHDT and CDR2 YNNKEL (reference sequence). The CDR3 DNA sequence: TGTGCCAGCAGCCTGACAGGGGTGGATACGCAGTATTTT. Its translation is CASSLTGVDTQYF.

The CDR3 here is CATRQGPTSDTQYF. CDR3 nucleotides: TGCGCCACCCGACAGGGGCCAACGTCGGATACGCAGTATTTT. The J gene is TRBJ2-3, the V gene TRBV5-1; TRBD1 agrees at 8 bases. Germline V gene data show CDR1 as SGHRS and CDR2 as YFSETQ. Trimming cost V 9 bases and J 6 bases; bases outside gene matches: 12. This CDR3 has 14 residues.

The chain is built from TRBV6-5 and TRBJ2-1, with 10 bases fitting TRBD2. Per germline, CDR1 MNHEY and CDR2 SVGAGI. The CDR3 is 15 residues long. Trimming cost V 6 bases and J 2 bases; bases outside gene matches: 4. CDR3 sequence reads: CASRGLASPYNEQFF. The CDR3 nucleotides are TGTGCCAGCAGGGGACTAGCGAGTCCCTACAATGAGCAGTTCTTC.

The J gene is TRBJ1-2, the V gene TRBV3-1 (or the pseudogene TRBV3-2); 7 bases match TRBD1. The V segment lost 4 bases and the J segment 8 bases; nucleotides outside the gene matches: 10. This CDR3 comprises 14 residues. CDR1 LGHDT and CDR2 YNNKEL come from the germline V gene (reference sequence). The CDR3 sequence is CASSLRDRSSGYTF. CDR3 coding DNA: TGTGCCAGCAGCCTCAGGGACAGATCTTCGGGCTACACCTTC.

The gene calls are TRBV28 and TRBJ1-4; D not certain. The CDR3 sequence is 14 residues long. CDR1 and CDR2 from the germline V gene are MDHEN and SYDVKM. The V gene lost 3 bases and the J gene lost 6 bases, with 11 bases spanning the gap. This CDR3 is CASSFRVDDEKLFF. CDR3 DNA sequence: TGTGCCAGCAGTTTCCGGGTTGACGATGAAAAACTGTTTTTT.

CDR3 region: CASSQEHREWRGYTF. The CDR3, as DNA: TGCGCCAGCAGCCAAGAGCACAGGGAATGGAGGGGCTACACCTTC. This chain uses TRBV4-3 with TRBJ1-2; a possible D gene is TRBD1 (6 bases). With 0 bases removed from V and 8 bases from J, the gap between germline ends came to 16 bases. Germline V gives CDR1 LGHNA, CDR2 YSLEER. The CDR3 runs 15 residues.

The chain couples TRBV2 to TRBJ1-4; D gene unclear. This CDR3 region has 14 residues. V lost 8 bases to trimming and J lost 0 bases, with 10 bases between them. The V gene's germline CDR1 is SNHLY and CDR2 FYNNEI. As DNA, the CDR3 is TGTGCCAGCGGACGAATAGCAACTAATGAAAAACTGTTTTTT. Its translation: CASGRIATNEKLFF.

The chain couples TRBV11-2 to TRBJ1-3; TRBD1 matches at 9 bases. The V gene end was trimmed by 5 bases and the J gene end by 4 bases; junction bases not matched to a gene: 6. CDR1 and CDR2 (germline): SGHAT, FQNNGV. The CDR3 extends over 15 amino acids. CDR3 residues: CASSPRTGVGNTIYF. The CDR3 bases are TGTGCCAGCAGCCCCCGGACAGGGGTAGGAAACACCATATATTTT.

The chain uses TRBV28 and TRBJ2-7, with TRBD1 as a possible D gene (5 bases). Trimming removed 3 bases from V and 7 bases from J, with 16 bases in between. The CDR3 extends over 14 amino acids. Germline V CDR1 and CDR2: MDHEN, SYDVKM. CDR3 nucleotide sequence: TGTGCCAGCAGTTTTCTAGGACACCTGATAGAGCAGTACTTC. Protein sequence: CASSFLGHLIEQYF.

The gene calls are TRBV6-5 and TRBJ1-6; the D is unclear. The CDR3 has 16 residues. Germline CDR1 reads MNHEY; CDR2 reads SVGAGI. V was clipped by 2 bases and J by 7 bases, with 15 bases between them. DNA of the CDR3: TGTGCCAGCAGTTACGGGAGAGTCGAGAGGAATTCACCCCTCCACTTT. It yields the protein CASSYGRVERNSPLHF.

J is TRBJ1-1 and V is TRBV30; weak D call: TRBD1 (5 bases). CDR3 length: 11 residues. V lost 5 bases and J lost 5, with 9 bases in between. The germline V gene has CDR1 GTSNPN and CDR2 SVGIG (reference sequence). CDR3 region: CAWAGGTEAFF. CDR3 DNA sequence: TGTGCCTGGGCTGGGGGGACTGAAGCTTTCTTT.

This clone was seen only once. V is TRBV9 and J is TRBJ2-5, with 8 bases lining up with TRBD2. Germline-derived CDR1 and CDR2 are SGDLS and YYNGEE. V shed 3 bases, J shed 1 base, and the junction held 20 bases outside the gene matches. The CDR3 extends over 20 amino acids. The CDR3 sequence: CASSAKRSGPGLGRQETQYF. The CDR3 bases are TGTGCCAGCAGCGCTAAGCGGTCCGGACCGGGACTAGGACGCCAAGAGACCCAGTACTTC.

V usage is TRBV28 and J usage is TRBJ2-1; D not certain. There are 12 residues in the CDR3. The germline CDR1 and CDR2 sequences are MDHEN and SYDVKM. Between the trimmed V and J ends, which lost 5 bases and 13 bases, there was a span of 15 bases. The CDR3 nucleotides are TGTGCCAGCAGTCCCCAGCATAGCTTACAGTTCTTC. Encoded protein: CASSPQHSLQFF.

The chain has TRBV5-6 and TRBJ1-5; D not resolved. The germline V gene has CDR1 SGHDT and CDR2 YYEEEE. V was cut by 5 bases and J by 0 bases, with 18 bases left in between. This CDR3 spans 17 amino acids. In DNA, the CDR3 is TGTGCCAGCAGACCCGGTCCTGGGGTTGATAGCAATCAGCCCCAGCATTTT. This translates into CASRPGPGVDSNQPQHF.

In this sample, this clone turned up a few times. The V gene is TRBV6-1, the J gene TRBJ1-5, with D unclear. V was cut by 0 bases and J by 3 bases, with 12 bases left in between. From germline, CDR1 is MNHNS and CDR2 SASEGT. This CDR3 has 16 residues. The CDR3 loop reads CASSEASLGFNQPQHF. As DNA, the CDR3 is TGTGCCAGCAGTGAAGCATCATTGGGGTTCAATCAGCCCCAGCATTTT.

Only a few counts were recorded for this clone. This sequence joins TRBV4-1 and TRBJ1-4; D is undetermined. V gave up 3 bases and J gave up 0 bases, with 2 bases separating them. The CDR3 sequence is 13 residues long. The germline V gene has CDR1 MGHRA and CDR2 YSYEKL. CDR3 sequence: CASSQATNEKLFF. The CDR3 DNA reads TGCGCCAGCAGCCAGGCAACTAATGAAAAACTGTTTTTT.

The chain couples TRBV7-9 to TRBJ2-1; D is unclear. The ends were cut back, 5 bases at V and 10 bases at J, with 18 bases in the middle. The CDR3 is 14 residues long. CDR1 and CDR2 from the germline V gene are SEHNR and FQNEAQ (reference sequence). In DNA form, the CDR3 reads TGTGCCAGCAGCCCTCAATTCCGGTTTAGCGAGCAGTTCTTC. Amino acids: CASSPQFRFSEQFF. Supplemented by reference TRBV7-9 and TRBJ2-1, the full variable domain reads DTGVSQNPRHKITKRGQNVTFRCDPISEHNRLYWYRQTLGQGPEFLTYFQNEAQLEKSRLLSDRFSAERPKGSFSTLEIQRTEQGDSAMYLCASSPQFRFSEQFFGPGTRLTVL.

The gene calls are TRBV9 and TRBJ1-1; 8 bases are shared with TRBD1. The J segment lost 4 bases and the V segment lost 0 bases, leaving 14 bases of the junction unmatched. This CDR3 region has 18 residues. CDR1 is SGDLS, CDR2 YYNGEE, per germline. CDR3 in amino acids: CASSVDGTGLQRSTEAFF. CDR3 bases: TGTGCCAGCAGCGTAGACGGGACAGGACTCCAGCGAAGCACTGAAGCTTTCTTT.

The gene calls are TRBV6-5 and TRBJ2-2; 8 bases map to TRBD2. Losses at the gene ends were 10 bases for V and 7 bases for J; bases not matched to a gene: 14. The CDR3 length is 15 residues. Germline assignment: CDR1 MNHEY and CDR2 SVGAGI. DNA of the CDR3: TGTGCCACTTCACGCCCGGGACTAGGGGGCGGGGAGCTGTTTTTT. It encodes CATSRPGLGGGELFF.